This TCR beta chain is from a study of chemoradiotherapy in HPV16-positive cancers. The table came from immunoSEQ multiplex PCR; TCRdb's copy has only in-frame clones and leaves some out. The table records more than 10,000 clones, over 65% of them present only once. Germline assignment: CDR1 MGHDK and CDR2 SYGVNS. The CDR3 consists of 16 residues. V lost 4 bases and J 6 bases, leaving 19 bases between the germline ends. The TCR was taken from a human donor with HPV-associated anogenital cancer. The gene calls are TRBV25-1 and TRBJ2-1; D tentatively reads TRBD1 or TRBD2 (5 bases each). The sample was acquired from a patient who underwent chemoradiotherapy. Here the CDR3 reads CASSATFGVGGNEQFF. The CDR3 DNA reads TGTGCCAGCAGTGCTACCTTCGGGGTTGGGGGCAATGAGCAGTTCTTC.